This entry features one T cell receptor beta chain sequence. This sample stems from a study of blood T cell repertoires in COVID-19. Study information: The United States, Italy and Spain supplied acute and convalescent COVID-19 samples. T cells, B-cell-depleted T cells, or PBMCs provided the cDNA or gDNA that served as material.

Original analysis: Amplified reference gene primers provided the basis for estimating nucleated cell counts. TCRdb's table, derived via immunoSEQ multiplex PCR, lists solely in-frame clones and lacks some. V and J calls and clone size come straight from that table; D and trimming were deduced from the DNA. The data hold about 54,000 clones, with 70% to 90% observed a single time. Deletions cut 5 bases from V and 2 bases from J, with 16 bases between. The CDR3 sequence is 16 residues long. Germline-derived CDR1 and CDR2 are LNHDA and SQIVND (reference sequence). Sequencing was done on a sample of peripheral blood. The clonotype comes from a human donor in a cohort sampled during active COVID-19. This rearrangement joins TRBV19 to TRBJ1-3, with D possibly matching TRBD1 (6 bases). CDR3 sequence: CASSRNRVSAGNTIYF. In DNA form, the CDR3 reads TGTGCCAGTAGTCGCAACAGGGTATCGGCTGGAAACACCATATATTTT.